This TCR beta chain was sequenced during a study of T cell changes during pregnancy in multiple sclerosis. Germline CDR1 is MRHNA and CDR2 is SNTAGT. The CDR3 sequence is 14 residues long. Trimming stripped 5 bases from V and 2 bases from J, with 11 bases between. Some clones are missing from TCRdb's copy, which holds only in-frame ones; the method was immunoSEQ multiplex PCR. Of about 31,000 clones detected, about nine tenths appear once; the ten largest clones hold about 4.5%. The TCR originated in a female donor with multiple sclerosis, enrolled in a pregnancy study. This material consisted of CD8+ T cells from peripheral blood mononuclear cells, taken in the second trimester of pregnancy. V is TRBV6-4 and J is TRBJ2-3; D is possibly TRBD1 (6 bases). CDR3 loop: CASSLDRYTDTQYF. CDR3 nucleotide sequence: TGTGCCAGCAGTCTGGACAGATACACAGATACGCAGTATTTT.